What follows describes a single TCR beta chain. Its target is not known. This specimen comes from a study of T cell repertoires in cytomegalovirus infection. Study-level information: Both a matching HLA type and CMV infection were indicated by public TCR beta signatures.

Findings of the study overall: Individuals carrying CMV plus the relevant HLA were identified by cumulative frequency of public TCR beta families. There were HLA-C-restricted CMV-specific TCR beta clonotypes dominating the ex vivo response.

Germline V lookup: CDR1 SNHLY, CDR2 FYNNEI. V shed 7 bases, J shed 5 bases, and the junction held 7 bases outside the gene matches. This CDR3 has 14 amino acids. TCRdb recomputed calls from the reads with MiXCR, one row per CDR3 protein. The data contain fewer than 350,000 distinct CDR3 sequences, 8% to 9.5% of them singletons. The sequence was obtained from a human donor in good health (CMV status not recorded). Some clones in this sample may be carry-over from other donors' samples. Sequences were obtained from PBMCs. V and J are TRBV2 and TRBJ1-1, with 10 bases that match TRBD1. CDR3 sequence (DNA): TGTGCCAGCACTCCTGACAGGGGGCCGACTGAAGCTTTCTTT. Translated, it gives CASTPDRGPTEAFF.